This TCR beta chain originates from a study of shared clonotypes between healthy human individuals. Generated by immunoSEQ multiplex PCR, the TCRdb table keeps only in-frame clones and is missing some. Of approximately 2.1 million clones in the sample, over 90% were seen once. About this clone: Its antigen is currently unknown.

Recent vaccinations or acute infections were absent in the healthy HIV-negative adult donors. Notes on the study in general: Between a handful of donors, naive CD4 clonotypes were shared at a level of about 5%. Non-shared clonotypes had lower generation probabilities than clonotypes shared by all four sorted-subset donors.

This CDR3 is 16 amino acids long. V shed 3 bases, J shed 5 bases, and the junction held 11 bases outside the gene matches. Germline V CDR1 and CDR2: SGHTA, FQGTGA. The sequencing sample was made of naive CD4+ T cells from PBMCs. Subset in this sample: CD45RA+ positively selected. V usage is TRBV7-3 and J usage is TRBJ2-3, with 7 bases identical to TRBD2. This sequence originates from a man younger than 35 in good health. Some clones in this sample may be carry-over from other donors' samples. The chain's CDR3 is CASSFRGGGAKDTQYF. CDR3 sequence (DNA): TGTGCCAGCAGCTTCCGCGGGGGAGGGGCGAAAGATACGCAGTATTTT.